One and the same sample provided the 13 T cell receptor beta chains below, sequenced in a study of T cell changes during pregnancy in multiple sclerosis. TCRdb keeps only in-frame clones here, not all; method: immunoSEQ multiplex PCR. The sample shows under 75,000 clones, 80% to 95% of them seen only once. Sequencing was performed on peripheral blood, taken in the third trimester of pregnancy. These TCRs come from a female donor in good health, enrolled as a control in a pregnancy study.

Written as DNA, the CDR3 is TGTGCCAGCAGCTGGATTGGGGGCGATAATGAAAAACTGTTTTTT. Translated, it gives CASSWIGGDNEKLFF. The rearrangement uses TRBV7-9 and TRBJ1-4, with D possibly TRBD1 on 6 matching bases. The CDR3 has 15 amino acids. The V end lost 4 bases, the J end lost 4 bases, and 13 bases lay between the germline ends. CDR1 and CDR2 from the germline V gene are SEHNR and FQNEAQ (reference sequence).

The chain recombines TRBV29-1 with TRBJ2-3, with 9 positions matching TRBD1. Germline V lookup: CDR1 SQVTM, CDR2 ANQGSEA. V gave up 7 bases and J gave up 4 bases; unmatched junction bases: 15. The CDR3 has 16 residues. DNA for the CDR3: TGCAGCGCATGGCTTCGGGACAGGGAAAGTTCAGATACGCAGTATTTT. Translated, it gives CSAWLRDRESSDTQYF.

CDR3 DNA sequence: TGTGCCAGCAGTTCCCAGCGGGGGTACAATGAGCAGTTCTTC. This translates into CASSSQRGYNEQFF. The chain recombines TRBV27 with TRBJ2-1, with TRBD2 matching 8 bases. Germline CDR1 is MNHEY and CDR2 is SMNVEV (reference sequence). This CDR3 comprises 14 residues. Unmatched junction bases numbered 3, after V lost 4 bases and J lost 4 bases.

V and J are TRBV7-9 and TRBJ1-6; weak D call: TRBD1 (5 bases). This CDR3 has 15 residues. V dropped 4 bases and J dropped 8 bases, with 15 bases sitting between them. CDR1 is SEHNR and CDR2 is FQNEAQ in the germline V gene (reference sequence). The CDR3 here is CASSSPGETYSPLHF. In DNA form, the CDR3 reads TGTGCCAGCAGCTCCCCGGGGGAAACGTATTCACCCCTCCACTTT.

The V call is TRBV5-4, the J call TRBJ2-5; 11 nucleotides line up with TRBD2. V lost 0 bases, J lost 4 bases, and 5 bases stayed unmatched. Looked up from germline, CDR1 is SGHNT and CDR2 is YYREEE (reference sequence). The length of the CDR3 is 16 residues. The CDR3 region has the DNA TGTGCCAGCAGCTTGGATGCCGGGACTAGCGGAGAGACCCAGTACTTC. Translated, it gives CASSLDAGTSGETQYF. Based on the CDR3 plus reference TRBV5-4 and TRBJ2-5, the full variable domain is ETGVTQSPTHLIKTRGQQVTLRCSSQSGHNTVSWYQQALGQGPQFIFQYYREEENGRGNFPPRFSGLQFPNYSSELNVNALELDDSALYLCASSLDAGTSGETQYFGPGTRLLVL.

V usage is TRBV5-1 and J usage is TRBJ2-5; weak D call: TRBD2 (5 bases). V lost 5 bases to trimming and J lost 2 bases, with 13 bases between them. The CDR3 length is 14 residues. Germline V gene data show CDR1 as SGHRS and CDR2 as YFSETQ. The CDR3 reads CASSSTGIQETQYF. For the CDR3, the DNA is TGCGCCAGCAGTTCTACGGGGATTCAAGAGACCCAGTACTTC.

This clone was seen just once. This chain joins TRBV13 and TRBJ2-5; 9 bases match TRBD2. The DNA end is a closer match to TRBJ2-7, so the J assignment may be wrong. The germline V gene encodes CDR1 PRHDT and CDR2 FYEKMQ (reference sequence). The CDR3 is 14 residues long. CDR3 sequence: CASSSSGTSYEQYF. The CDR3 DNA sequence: TGTGCCAGCAGCTCTAGCGGGACCTCCTACGAGCAGTACTTC.

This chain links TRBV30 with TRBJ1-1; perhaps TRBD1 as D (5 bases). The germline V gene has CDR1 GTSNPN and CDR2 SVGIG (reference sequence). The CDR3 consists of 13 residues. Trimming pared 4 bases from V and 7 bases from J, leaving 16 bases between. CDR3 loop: CAWTWGGSGEAFF. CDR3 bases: TGTGCCTGGACCTGGGGGGGTTCAGGTGAAGCTTTCTTT.

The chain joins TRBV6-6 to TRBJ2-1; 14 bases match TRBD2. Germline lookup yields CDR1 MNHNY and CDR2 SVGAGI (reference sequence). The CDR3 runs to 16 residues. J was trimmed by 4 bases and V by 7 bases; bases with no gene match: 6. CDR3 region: CASTDRTSGRYNEQFF. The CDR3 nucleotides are TGTGCCAGCACCGACCGGACTAGCGGGAGGTACAATGAGCAGTTCTTC.

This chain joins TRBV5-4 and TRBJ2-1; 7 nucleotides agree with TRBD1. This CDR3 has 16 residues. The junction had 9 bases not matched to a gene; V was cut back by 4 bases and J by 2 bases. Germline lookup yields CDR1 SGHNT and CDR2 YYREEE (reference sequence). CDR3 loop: CASSPKRQGAYNEQFF. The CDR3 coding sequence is TGTGCCAGCAGCCCCAAGCGGCAGGGGGCCTACAATGAGCAGTTCTTC. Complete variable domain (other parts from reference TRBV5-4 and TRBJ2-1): ETGVTQSPTHLIKTRGQQVTLRCSSQSGHNTVSWYQQALGQGPQFIFQYYREEENGRGNFPPRFSGLQFPNYSSELNVNALELDDSALYLCASSPKRQGAYNEQFFGPGTRLTVL.

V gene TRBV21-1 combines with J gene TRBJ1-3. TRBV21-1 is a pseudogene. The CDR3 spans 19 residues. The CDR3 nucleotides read TGTGCCAGCAGCAAAGGGGAGCACGGGAGGGGGCGAGTCGGAAACACCATATATTTT. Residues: CASSKGEHGRGRVGNTIYF.

The DNA of the CDR3 is TGTGCCAGCAGCCATCCCCCGTGGGGGGAGCTGGGAGATACGCAGTATTTT. Its protein is CASSHPPWGELGDTQYF. The rearrangement links TRBV14 to TRBJ2-3; possibly TRBD2 for D (6 bases). CDR3 length equals 17 residues. In germline, CDR1 is SGHDN, CDR2 FVKESK. V lost 3 bases and J lost 5, with 21 bases in between.

CDR3 sequence: CATSVRGANEQFF. The CDR3 coding sequence is TGTGCCACCAGCGTTCGGGGGGCGAATGAGCAGTTCTTC. V gene TRBV15 combines with J gene TRBJ2-1, with D possibly matching TRBD2 (7 bases). Trimming pared 5 bases from V and 7 bases from J, leaving 12 bases between. CDR3 length: 13 residues. From germline, CDR1 is LNHNV and CDR2 YYDKDF (reference sequence).